Included here is one T cell receptor beta chain sequence, with context. The data stem from a study of blood T cell repertoires in COVID-19. Looking at the study overall: PBMCs, B-cell-depleted T cells, or T cells provided the cDNA or gDNA that made up the material.

V was clipped by 5 bases and J by 4 bases, with 12 bases between them. The CDR3 has 15 amino acids. Germline CDR1 and CDR2: LNHDA and SQIVND (reference sequence). Produced via immunoSEQ multiplex PCR; TCRdb's table is partial and in-frame only. The data show over 85,000 clones, with 87% seen just once and approximately 4.9% held by the top ten. The genes are TRBV19 and TRBJ1-6, with TRBD1 as a possible D gene (6 bases). The TCR was taken from a man in his sixties or seventies with acute or convalescent COVID-19. The source material was peripheral blood. CDR3 region: CASSPGQGYNSPLHF. For the CDR3, the DNA is TGTGCCAGTAGTCCGGGTCAGGGGTATAATTCACCCCTCCACTTT.